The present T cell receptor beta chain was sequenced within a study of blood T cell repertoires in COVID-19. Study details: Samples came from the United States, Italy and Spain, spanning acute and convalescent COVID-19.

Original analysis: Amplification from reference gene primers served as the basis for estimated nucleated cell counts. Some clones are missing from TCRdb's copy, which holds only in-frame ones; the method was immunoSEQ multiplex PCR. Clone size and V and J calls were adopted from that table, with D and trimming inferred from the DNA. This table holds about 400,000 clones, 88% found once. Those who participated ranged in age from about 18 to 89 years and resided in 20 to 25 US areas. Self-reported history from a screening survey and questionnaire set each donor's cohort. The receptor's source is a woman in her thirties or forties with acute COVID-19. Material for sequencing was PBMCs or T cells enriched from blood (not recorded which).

The CDR3 nucleotides are TGTGCCAGTAGTTTATCCGGGAACACCGGGGAGCTGTTTTTT. Its protein is CASSLSGNTGELFF. The rearrangement uses TRBV19 and TRBJ2-2; D is unresolved. Germline CDR1 LNHDA, CDR2 SQIVND (reference sequence). CDR3 size: 14 residues. Trimming shortened V by 5 bases and J by 1 base, and 8 bases separated the two germline ends.